The 19 T cell receptor beta chains in this list originate from one sample, sequenced in a study of regulatory T cells in long-lasting Graves disease. iRepertoire HTBI primers and Arm-PCR of CDR3 regions built TCR beta libraries. TCRdb passed the multiplex PCR reads through MiXCR, listing each CDR3 protein once. The data contain under 500,000 distinct CDR3 sequences, less than 25% of them singletons. Described time point: persistent/refractory GD, antithyroid drugs over 5 years with positive TRAb. Construction of the TCR library relied on RNA isolated from PBMCs. Material: peripheral blood mononuclear cells (PBMCs), obtained when the disease was refractory, from a patient treated with antithyroid drugs. These TCRs come from a female donor with Graves disease.

J is TRBJ2-3 and V is TRBV28; 12 nucleotides align to TRBD2. Looked up from germline, CDR1 is MDHEN and CDR2 is SYDVKM. The CDR3 loop spans 17 amino acids. Unmatched junction bases numbered 6, after V lost 3 bases and J lost 2 bases. CDR3 DNA: TGTGCCAGCAGTTTCCTACTAGCGGGAGGATCCACAGATACGCAGTATTTT. Residues: CASSFLLAGGSTDTQYF.

This clonotype was counted many times. V is TRBV28 and J is TRBJ1-1; D is unclear. This CDR3 has 14 amino acids. The germline V and J ends were trimmed by 6 bases and 1 base, with 12 bases remaining between them. Germline CDR1 reads MDHEN; CDR2 reads SYDVKM. CDR3 sequence reads: CASSQTGRNTEAFF. Here the CDR3 DNA reads TGTGCCAGCAGCCAAACCGGGCGGAACACTGAAGCTTTCTTT.

This clonotype appeared many times. This chain uses TRBV30 with TRBJ1-2, with D unclear. CDR3 size: 12 residues. Germline CDR1 is GTSNPN and CDR2 is SVGIG (reference sequence). The V end lost 4 bases, the J end lost 5 bases, and 11 bases lay between the germline ends. The chain's CDR3 is CAWTSTVYGYTF. The CDR3 nucleotides are TGTGCCTGGACTTCGACCGTATATGGCTACACCTTC. The full variable domain, its missing parts supplied by reference TRBV30 and TRBJ1-2, is SQTIHQWPATLVQPVGSPLSLECTVEGTSNPNLYWYRQAAGRGLQLLFYSVGIGQISSEVPQNLSASRPQDRQFILSSKKLLLSDSGFYLCAWTSTVYGYTFGSGTRLTVV.

This clonotype has a handful of counts. The V call is TRBV28, the J call TRBJ1-3, with no clear D. The ends were cut back, 3 bases at V and 0 bases at J, with 9 bases in the middle. CDR3 size: 15 residues. CDR1 is MDHEN, CDR2 SYDVKM, per germline. CDR3 bases: TGTGCCAGCAGTTTGGCAGGAACCTCTGGAAACACCATATATTTT. Translated: CASSLAGTSGNTIYF.

Note on this clonotype: Since a much larger clone is just one base distant, this may be a read error. V gene TRBV6-1 combines with J gene TRBJ2-7, with a possible D match to TRBD2 (5 bases). The CDR3 runs 15 residues. Germline CDR1 and CDR2: MNHNS and SASEGT. The CDR3 spells CASSPMALTLGERYF. The CDR3 DNA reads TGTGCCAGCAGTCCCATGGCCCTGACGCTTGGGGAGCGGTACTTC.

V usage is TRBV5-1 and J usage is TRBJ2-1; the D is unclear. From germline, CDR1 is SGHRS and CDR2 YFSETQ. CDR3 size: 15 residues. The V end lost 0 bases, the J end lost 8 bases, and 15 bases lay between the germline ends. CDR3: CASSLAASTGDEQFF. The CDR3 DNA reads TGCGCCAGCAGCTTGGCGGCCTCCACTGGGGATGAGCAGTTCTTC.

This clonotype was seen more than once but under ten times. The chain couples TRBV10-1 to TRBJ1-1; tentatively, D is TRBD1 (6 bases). The V and J ends lost 2 bases and 0 bases respectively, with 10 bases between them. This CDR3 region has 15 residues. The germline V gene has CDR1 WNHNN and CDR2 SYGVQD (reference sequence). This CDR3 is CASSEPRGMNTEAFF. The CDR3 region has the DNA TGCGCCAGCAGTGAGCCGAGGGGGATGAACACTGAAGCTTTCTTT.

In the case of this clonotype: Only one base separates this from a far larger clonotype, so it likely reflects a read error. No conserved phenylalanine or tryptophan ends this CDR3, so it is likely a read error. V and J are TRBV12-3 or TRBV12-4 and TRBJ1-5; 8 nucleotides match TRBD1. The CDR3 contains 18 residues. The junction had 15 bases not matched to a gene; V was cut back by 6 bases and J by 2 bases. Here the CDR3 DNA reads TGTGCCAGCAGCACTGATCCGGGACAGGCCTTTGGCAATCAGCCCCAGCATTCT. Translation: CASSTDPGQAFGNQPQHS.

The chain combines TRBV6-2 or TRBV6-3 with TRBJ1-1, with D perhaps TRBD1 (6 bases). Trimming cost V 3 bases and J 7 bases, with 15 bases left between them. Germline V gives CDR1 MNHEY, CDR2 SVGEGT. This CDR3 has 14 amino acids. CDR3: CASSYGAGAGEAFF. The CDR3 DNA is TGTGCCAGCAGTTATGGTGCGGGGGCAGGTGAAGCTTTCTTT.

This clonotype has ten or more counts. The V call is TRBV20-1, the J call TRBJ1-5; no reliable D call. From germline, CDR1 is DFQATT and CDR2 SNEGSKA (reference sequence). V dropped 0 bases and J dropped 2 bases, with 14 bases sitting between them. This CDR3 spans 16 amino acids. CDR3 nucleotides: TGCAGTGCTAGAGATCTGGGCAGGTTTGGCAATCAGCCCCAGCATTTT. Protein product: CSARDLGRFGNQPQHF.

To note about this clonotype: A far bigger clonotype differs at one base, so this is likely a read error. It is likely a read error, because the conserved phenylalanine at the end of the CDR3 is missing. This sequence joins TRBV7-8 and TRBJ2-5; unclear D gene. The V end lost 5 bases, the J end lost 2 bases, and 12 bases lay between the germline ends. This CDR3 region has 14 residues. Germline CDR1 reads SGHVS; CDR2 reads FQNEAQ. The CDR3 DNA reads as TGTGCCAGCAGCCCCTATGGCGGACAAGAGACCCAGTACTAC. The encoded protein is CASSPYGGQETQYY.

This clonotype has ten or more counts. The chain is built from TRBV12-3 or TRBV12-4 and TRBJ1-5, with no clear D. The CDR3 is 12 amino acids. V shed 7 bases and J shed 3 bases, with 7 bases lying between them. CDR3 loop: CASMENNQPQHF. As DNA, the CDR3 is TGTGCCAGCATGGAGAACAATCAGCCCCAGCATTTT.

This clonotype was seen many times. V usage is TRBV30 and J usage is TRBJ1-4; 9 nucleotides match TRBD1. V was clipped by 6 bases and J by 8 bases; unmatched bases: 7. Germline loops: CDR1 GTSNPN, CDR2 SVGIG (reference sequence). CDR3 length: 13 residues. In nucleotides, the CDR3 is TGTGCCTGCCTGGGACAGGGTGAAGAAAAACTGTTTTTT. This translates into CACLGQGEEKLFF. Filled out from reference TRBV30 and TRBJ1-4, the complete variable domain reads SQTIHQWPATLVQPVGSPLSLECTVEGTSNPNLYWYRQAAGRGLQLLFYSVGIGQISSEVPQNLSASRPQDRQFILSSKKLLLSDSGFYLCACLGQGEEKLFFGSGTQLSVL.

This clonotype was seen a handful of times. J is TRBJ2-7 and V is TRBV5-6, with TRBD2 matching over 9 bases. Unmatched junction bases numbered 11, after V lost 7 bases and J lost 0 bases. Looked up from germline, CDR1 is SGHDT and CDR2 is YYEEEE. The CDR3 covers 16 residues. This chain's CDR3 is CASASGLASRSYEQYF. In DNA, the CDR3 is TGTGCCAGCGCCTCTGGACTAGCGTCCCGCTCCTACGAGCAGTACTTC.

The chain recombines TRBV9 with TRBJ2-7; 9 nucleotides match TRBD2. J was trimmed by 4 bases and V by 4 bases; bases with no gene match: 21. CDR3 length: 19 amino acids. Germline V gene lookup returns CDR1 SGDLS and CDR2 YYNGEE. The chain's CDR3 is CASSPGRLAGDVEGYEQYF. The CDR3 region has the DNA TGTGCCAGCAGCCCGGGACGATTAGCGGGAGACGTCGAGGGGTACGAGCAGTACTTC.

At least ten counts were recorded for this clonotype. V usage is TRBV7-2 and J usage is TRBJ2-5; D perhaps matches TRBD1 (6 bases). CDR3 length: 13 residues. V lost 7 bases and J lost 2, with 11 bases in between. CDR1 and CDR2 (germline): SGHTA, FQGNSA. The CDR3 sequence is CASKRTAQETQYF. The CDR3 DNA reads as TGTGCCAGCAAAAGGACAGCTCAAGAGACCCAGTACTTC.

As to this clonotype: At one of its ends the junction is not consistent with the germline gene, which may arise from a read error. The V gene is TRBV20-1, the J gene TRBJ1-5; 10 nucleotides match TRBD1. The CDR3 has 16 amino acids. CDR1 is DFQATT, CDR2 SNEGSKA, per germline (reference sequence). CDR3 in DNA: TGCAGTGCTGGAGAGGGACAGGGGTTGCGGAATCAGCCCCAGCATTTT. It translates to CSAGEGQGLRNQPQHF.

V and J are TRBV6-2 or TRBV6-3 and TRBJ1-1; no firm D call. The CDR3 spans 14 residues. From germline, CDR1 is MNHEY and CDR2 SVGEGT. V gave up 6 bases and J gave up 1 base, with 12 bases separating them. The CDR3 reads CASRGSVGNTEAFF. The CDR3 DNA reads as TGTGCCAGCAGGGGGTCCGTTGGGAACACTGAAGCTTTCTTT.

This clonotype was found a few times. CDR3 nucleotide sequence: TGCAGTGCTAGTGGGGACGGACAGGGAGAAATCGGCTACACCTTC. This translates into CSASGDGQGEIGYTF. The J gene is TRBJ1-2, the V gene TRBV20-1, with 8 nucleotides matching TRBD1. CDR1 is DFQATT, CDR2 SNEGSKA, per germline (reference sequence). Germline trimming cut 3 bases from V and 8 bases from J; bases unmatched to any gene: 14. CDR3 size: 15 residues.